This T cell receptor (beta chain) stems from a study of blood T cell repertoires in COVID-19. Study-level information: The United States, Italy and Spain were the sources of the acute and convalescent COVID-19 samples. Sources were T cells, B-cell-depleted T cells, or PBMCs; the material itself was cDNA or gDNA.

Germline CDR1 is MNHNS and CDR2 is SASEGT. CDR3 size: 15 residues. Trimming left V 1 base short and J 1 base short, with 11 bases between. In the original analysis: Estimated nucleated cell counts came from reference gene primer amplification. Some clones are missing from TCRdb's copy, which holds only in-frame ones; the method was immunoSEQ multiplex PCR. V and J calls plus clone size are reproduced from that table; the DNA served to infer D and trimming. The sample has hundreds of thousands of clones, around 82% seen once. This receptor was identified in an elderly woman with acute or convalescent COVID-19. Sequenced: peripheral blood. The V and J genes are TRBV6-1 and TRBJ2-7; a weak D match, TRBD1 (5 bases). The CDR3 loop is CASSEVTEISYEQYF. In DNA, the CDR3 is TGTGCCAGCAGTGAAGTGACAGAGATATCCTACGAGCAGTACTTC.